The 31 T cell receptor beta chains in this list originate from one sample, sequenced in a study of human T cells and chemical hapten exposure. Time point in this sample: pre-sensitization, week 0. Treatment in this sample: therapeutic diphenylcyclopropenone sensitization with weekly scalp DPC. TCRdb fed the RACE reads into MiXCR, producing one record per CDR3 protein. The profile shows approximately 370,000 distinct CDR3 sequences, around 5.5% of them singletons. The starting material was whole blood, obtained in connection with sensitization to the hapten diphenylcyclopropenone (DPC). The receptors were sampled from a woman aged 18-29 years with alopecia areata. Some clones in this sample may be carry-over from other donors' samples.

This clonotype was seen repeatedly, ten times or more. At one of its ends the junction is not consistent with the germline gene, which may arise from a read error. CDR3 loop: CASSLGSTDTQYF. Written as DNA, the CDR3 is TGTGCCAGCAGTTTGGGAAGCACAGATACGCAGTATTTT. V and J are TRBV5-6 and TRBJ2-3; no definite D call. CDR1 is SGHDT, CDR2 YYEEEE, per germline. The CDR3 loop spans 13 amino acids.

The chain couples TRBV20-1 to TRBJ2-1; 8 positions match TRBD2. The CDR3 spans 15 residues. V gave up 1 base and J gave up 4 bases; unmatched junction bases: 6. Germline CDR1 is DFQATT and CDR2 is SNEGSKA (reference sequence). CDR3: CSARVGSGIYNEQFF. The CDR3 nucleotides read TGCAGTGCTAGAGTTGGTAGCGGGATATACAATGAGCAGTTCTTC.

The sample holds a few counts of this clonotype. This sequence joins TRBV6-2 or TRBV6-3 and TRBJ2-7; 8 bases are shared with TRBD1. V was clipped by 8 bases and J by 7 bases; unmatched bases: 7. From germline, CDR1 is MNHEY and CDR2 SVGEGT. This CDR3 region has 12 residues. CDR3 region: CASLDRAWEQYF. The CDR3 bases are TGTGCCAGCTTGGACAGGGCGTGGGAGCAGTACTTC.

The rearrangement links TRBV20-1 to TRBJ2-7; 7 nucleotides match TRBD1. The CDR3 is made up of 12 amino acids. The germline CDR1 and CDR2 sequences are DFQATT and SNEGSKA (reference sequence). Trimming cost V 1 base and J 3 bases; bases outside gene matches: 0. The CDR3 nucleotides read TGCAGTGCTAGAGGGGACAGCTACGAGCAGTACTTC. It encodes CSARGDSYEQYF.

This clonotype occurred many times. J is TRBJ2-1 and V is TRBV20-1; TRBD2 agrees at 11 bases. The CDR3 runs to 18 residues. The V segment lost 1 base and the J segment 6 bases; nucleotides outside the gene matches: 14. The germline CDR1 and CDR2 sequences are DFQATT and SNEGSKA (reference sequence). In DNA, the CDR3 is TGCAGTGCTAGAGGGACTAGCGGGTTCCTCAGAATGGGCAATGAGCAGTTCTTC. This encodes CSARGTSGFLRMGNEQFF.

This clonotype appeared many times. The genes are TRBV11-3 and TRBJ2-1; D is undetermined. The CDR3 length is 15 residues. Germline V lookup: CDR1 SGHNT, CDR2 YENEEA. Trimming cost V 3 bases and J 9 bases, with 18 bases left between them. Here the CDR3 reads CASSFASGRWSEQFF. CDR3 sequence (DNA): TGTGCCAGCAGCTTCGCATCTGGGCGATGGAGTGAGCAGTTCTTC.

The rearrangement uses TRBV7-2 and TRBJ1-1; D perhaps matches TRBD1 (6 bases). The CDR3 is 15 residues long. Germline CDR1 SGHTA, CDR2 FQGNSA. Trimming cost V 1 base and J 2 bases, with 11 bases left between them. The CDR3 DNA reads TGTGCCAGCAGCTTAGATTCAGGGGCTAACACTGAAGCTTTCTTT. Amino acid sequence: CASSLDSGANTEAFF.

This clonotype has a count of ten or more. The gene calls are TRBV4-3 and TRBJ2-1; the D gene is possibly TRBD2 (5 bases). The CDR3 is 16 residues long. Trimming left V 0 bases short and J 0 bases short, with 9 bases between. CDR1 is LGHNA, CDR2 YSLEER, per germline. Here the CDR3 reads CASSQDEGSSYNEQFF. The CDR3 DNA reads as TGCGCCAGCAGCCAAGATGAGGGTAGCTCCTACAATGAGCAGTTCTTC.

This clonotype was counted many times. CDR3 coding DNA: TGTGCCAGCAGCTGGGGACTAGCGGGGAAGAATGAGCAGTTCTTC. Protein: CASSWGLAGKNEQFF. V and J are TRBV13 and TRBJ2-1; TRBD2 matches 13 bases. V gave up 4 bases and J gave up 7 bases; unmatched junction bases: 4. CDR3 length equals 15 residues. The germline V gene encodes CDR1 PRHDT and CDR2 FYEKMQ (reference sequence).

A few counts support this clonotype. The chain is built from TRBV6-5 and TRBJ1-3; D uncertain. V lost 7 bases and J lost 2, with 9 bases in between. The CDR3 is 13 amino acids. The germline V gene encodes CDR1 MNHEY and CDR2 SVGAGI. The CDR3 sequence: CASTDPTGNTIYF. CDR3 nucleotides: TGTGCCAGCACAGACCCAACTGGAAACACCATATATTTT.

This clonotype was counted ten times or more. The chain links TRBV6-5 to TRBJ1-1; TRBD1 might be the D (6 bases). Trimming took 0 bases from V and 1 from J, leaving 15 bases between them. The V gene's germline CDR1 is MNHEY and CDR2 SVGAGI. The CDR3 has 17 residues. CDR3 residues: CASSYSIPGTPNTEAFF. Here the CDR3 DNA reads TGTGCCAGCAGTTACTCGATACCCGGGACACCGAACACTGAAGCTTTCTTT.

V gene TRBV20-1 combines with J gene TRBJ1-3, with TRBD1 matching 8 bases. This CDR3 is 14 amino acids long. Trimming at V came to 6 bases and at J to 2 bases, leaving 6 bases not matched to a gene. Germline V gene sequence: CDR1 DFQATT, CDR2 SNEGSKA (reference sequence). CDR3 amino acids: CSAQGQDAGNTIYF. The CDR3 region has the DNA TGCAGTGCCCAGGGACAGGACGCTGGAAACACCATATATTTT.

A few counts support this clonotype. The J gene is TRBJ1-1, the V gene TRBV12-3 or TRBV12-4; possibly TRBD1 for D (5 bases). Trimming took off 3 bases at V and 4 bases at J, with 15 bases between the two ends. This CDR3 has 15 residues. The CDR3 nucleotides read TGTGCCAGCAGTTTTCGGGGGACGAGGGGCACTGAAGCTTTCTTT. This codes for CASSFRGTRGTEAFF.

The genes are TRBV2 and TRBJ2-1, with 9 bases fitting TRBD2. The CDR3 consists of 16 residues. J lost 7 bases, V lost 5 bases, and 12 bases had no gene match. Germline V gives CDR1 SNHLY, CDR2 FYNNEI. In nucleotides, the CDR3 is TGTGCCAGCAGTCCTTTTACTAGCGGGTTTAGGAATGAGCAGTTCTTC. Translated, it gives CASSPFTSGFRNEQFF.

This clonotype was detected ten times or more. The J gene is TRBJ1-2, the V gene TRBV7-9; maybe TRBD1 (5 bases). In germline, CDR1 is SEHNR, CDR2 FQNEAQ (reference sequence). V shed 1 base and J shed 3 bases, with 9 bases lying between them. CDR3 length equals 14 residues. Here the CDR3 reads CASSLVRADYGYTF. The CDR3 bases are TGTGCCAGCAGCTTAGTCAGGGCGGACTATGGCTACACCTTC.

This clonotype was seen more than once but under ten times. CDR3 DNA sequence: TGTGCCAGCAGTTACAGGGAGGCGTGGGAGCAGTACTTC. Translating gives CASSYREAWEQYF. The J gene is TRBJ2-7, the V gene TRBV27; the D call may be TRBD1 or TRBD2 (6 bases each). This CDR3 spans 13 amino acids. The ends were cut back, 4 bases at V and 7 bases at J, with 14 bases in the middle. The V gene's germline CDR1 is MNHEY and CDR2 SMNVEV (reference sequence).

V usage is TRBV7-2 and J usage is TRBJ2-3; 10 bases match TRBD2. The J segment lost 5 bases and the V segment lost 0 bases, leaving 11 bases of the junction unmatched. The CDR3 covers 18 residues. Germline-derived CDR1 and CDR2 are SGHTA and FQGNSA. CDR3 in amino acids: CASSLAPELAGSGDTQYF. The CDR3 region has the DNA TGTGCCAGCAGCTTAGCCCCCGAACTAGCGGGGTCGGGAGATACGCAGTATTTT.

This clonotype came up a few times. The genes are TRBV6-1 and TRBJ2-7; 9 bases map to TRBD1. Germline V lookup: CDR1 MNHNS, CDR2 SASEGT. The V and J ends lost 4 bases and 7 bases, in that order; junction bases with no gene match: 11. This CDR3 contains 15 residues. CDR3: CASSASGTGSREQYF. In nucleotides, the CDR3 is TGTGCCAGCAGTGCCTCCGGGACAGGGTCACGGGAGCAGTACTTC.

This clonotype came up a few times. CDR3: CSVPGQGKSEAFF. The CDR3 DNA reads as TGCAGCGTTCCCGGACAGGGCAAGAGCGAAGCTTTCTTT. The chain carries TRBV29-1 and TRBJ1-1; the match to TRBD1 covers 8 bases. Losses at the gene ends were 5 bases for V and 8 bases for J; bases not matched to a gene: 10. The germline CDR1 and CDR2 sequences are SQVTM and ANQGSEA. The CDR3 is made up of 13 amino acids.

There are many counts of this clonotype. CDR3 loop: CASSQGDDEQYF. CDR3 bases: TGTGCCAGCAGCCAAGGAGATGACGAGCAGTACTTC. J is TRBJ2-7 and V is TRBV3-1, with D unclear. The length of the CDR3 is 12 residues. CDR1 and CDR2 from the germline V gene are LGHDT and YNNKEL (reference sequence). Trimming stripped 1 base from V and 5 bases from J, with 6 bases between.

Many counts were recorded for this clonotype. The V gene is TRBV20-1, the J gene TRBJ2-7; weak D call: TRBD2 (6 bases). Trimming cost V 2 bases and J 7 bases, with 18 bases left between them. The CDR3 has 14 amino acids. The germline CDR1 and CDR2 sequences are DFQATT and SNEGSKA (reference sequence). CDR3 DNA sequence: TGCAGTGCTAGACCTGATATGGGAGGTTGGGAGCAGTACTTC. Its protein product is CSARPDMGGWEQYF.

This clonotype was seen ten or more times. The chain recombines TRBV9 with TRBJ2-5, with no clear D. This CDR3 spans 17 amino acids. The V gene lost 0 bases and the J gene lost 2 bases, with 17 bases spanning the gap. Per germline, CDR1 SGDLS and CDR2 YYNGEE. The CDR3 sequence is CASSVVGIFRDQETQYF. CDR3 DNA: TGTGCCAGCAGCGTAGTTGGGATTTTCAGAGATCAAGAGACCCAGTACTTC. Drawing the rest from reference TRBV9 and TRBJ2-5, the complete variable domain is DSGVTQTPKHLITATGQRVTLRCSPRSGDLSVYWYQQSLDQGLQFLIQYYNGEERAKGNILERFSAQQFPDLHSELNLSSLELGDSALYFCASSVVGIFRDQETQYFGPGTRLLVL.

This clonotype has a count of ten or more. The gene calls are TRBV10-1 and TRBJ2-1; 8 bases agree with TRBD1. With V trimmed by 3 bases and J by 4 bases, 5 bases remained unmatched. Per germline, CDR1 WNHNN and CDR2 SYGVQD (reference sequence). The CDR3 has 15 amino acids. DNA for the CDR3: TGCGCCAGCAGTGACAGGACAGGGTGTTACAATGAGCAGTTCTTC. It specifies CASSDRTGCYNEQFF.

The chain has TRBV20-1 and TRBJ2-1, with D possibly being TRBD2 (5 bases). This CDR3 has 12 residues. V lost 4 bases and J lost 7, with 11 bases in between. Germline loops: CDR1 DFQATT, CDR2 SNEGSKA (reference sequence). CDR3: CSATERGNEQFF. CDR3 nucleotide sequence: TGCAGTGCTACCGAACGGGGAAATGAGCAGTTCTTC.

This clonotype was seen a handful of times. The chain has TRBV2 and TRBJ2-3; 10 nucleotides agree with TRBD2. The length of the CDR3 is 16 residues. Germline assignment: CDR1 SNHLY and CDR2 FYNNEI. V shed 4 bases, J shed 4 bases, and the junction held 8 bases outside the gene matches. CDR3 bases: TGTGCCAGCAGTGCCGTGTTAGCGGGGGGTTCAGATACGCAGTATTTT. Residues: CASSAVLAGGSDTQYF.

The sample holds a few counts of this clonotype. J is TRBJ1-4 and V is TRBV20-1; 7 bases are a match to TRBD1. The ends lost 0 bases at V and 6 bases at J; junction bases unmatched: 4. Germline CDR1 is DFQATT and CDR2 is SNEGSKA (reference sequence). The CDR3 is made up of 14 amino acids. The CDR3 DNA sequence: TGCAGTGCTAGAGATACCAGGGGGTATGAAAAACTGTTTTTT. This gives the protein CSARDTRGYEKLFF.

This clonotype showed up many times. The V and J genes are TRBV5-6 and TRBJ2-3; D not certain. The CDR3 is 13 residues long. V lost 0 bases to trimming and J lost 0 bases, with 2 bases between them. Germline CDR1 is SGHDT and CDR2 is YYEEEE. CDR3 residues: CASSLDSTDTQYF. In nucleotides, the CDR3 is TGTGCCAGCAGCTTGGACAGCACAGATACGCAGTATTTT. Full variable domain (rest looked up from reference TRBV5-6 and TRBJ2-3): DAGVTQSPTHLIKTRGQQVTLRCSPKSGHDTVSWYQQALGQGPQFIFQYYEEEERQRGNFPDRFSGHQFPNYSSELNVNALLLGDSALYLCASSLDSTDTQYFGPGTRLTVL.

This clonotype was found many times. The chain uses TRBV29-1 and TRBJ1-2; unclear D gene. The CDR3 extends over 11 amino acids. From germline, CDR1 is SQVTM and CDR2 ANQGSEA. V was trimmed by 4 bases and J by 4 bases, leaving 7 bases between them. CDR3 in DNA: TGCAGCGTTGTAGGGAGCTATGGCTACACCTTC. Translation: CSVVGSYGYTF.

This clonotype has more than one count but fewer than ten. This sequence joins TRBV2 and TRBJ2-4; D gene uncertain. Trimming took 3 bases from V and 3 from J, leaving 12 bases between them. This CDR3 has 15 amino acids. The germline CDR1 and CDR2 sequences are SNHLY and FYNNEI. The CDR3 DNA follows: TGTGCCAGCAGTGAGAAGGGCCCTCACAAAAACATTCAGTACTTC. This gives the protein CASSEKGPHKNIQYF.

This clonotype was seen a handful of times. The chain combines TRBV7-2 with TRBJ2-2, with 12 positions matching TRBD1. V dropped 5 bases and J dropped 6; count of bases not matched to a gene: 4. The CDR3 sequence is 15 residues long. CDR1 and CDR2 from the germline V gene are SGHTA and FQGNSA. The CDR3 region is CASSPGQGAPGELFF. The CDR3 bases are TGTGCCAGCAGCCCGGGACAGGGGGCCCCCGGGGAGCTGTTTTTT.

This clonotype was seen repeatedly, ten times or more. This CDR3 is CATSDGYEQYF. The CDR3 DNA sequence: TGTGCCACCAGTGATGGCTACGAGCAGTACTTC. The rearrangement joins TRBV24-1 to TRBJ2-7; D is uncertain. From germline, CDR1 is KGHDR and CDR2 SFDVKD. The CDR3 loop spans 11 amino acids. Trimming pared 3 bases from V and 3 bases from J, leaving 2 bases between.